This T cell receptor beta chain comes out of a study of neoadjuvant anti-PD-1 for oral cavity cancer. Study conclusions and caveats: Pretreatment Treg/Th17 ratio correlated inversely with post-treatment tumor clonality.

Time point specified: after neoadjuvant nivolumab, at surgical resection. These oral cavity squamous cell carcinomas were HPV-negative and locally advanced. Trimming removed 8 bases at V and 5 bases at J, with 16 bases between. The CDR3 covers 13 residues. Germline V gene lookup returns CDR1 MNHNY and CDR2 SVGAGI (reference sequence). Notes on this clone: Its antigen is not known.

Most PBMC samples had 480 ng input DNA in six replicates. The table came from immunoSEQ multiplex PCR; TCRdb's copy has only in-frame clones and leaves some out. The repertoire holds more than 12,000 clones, just under 70% seen once, with 3% to 3.5% in the top ten. The genes are TRBV6-6 and TRBJ2-7, with D perhaps TRBD1 or TRBD2 (5 bases each). The origin of this receptor is a person between 40 and 85 years old with oral cavity squamous cell carcinoma. The sequencing used PBMCs, collected after nivolumab (anti-PD-1) treatment. The CDR3 region is CASRGTYWDEQYF. The DNA of the CDR3 is TGTGCCAGCCGTGGGACGTACTGGGACGAGCAGTACTTC.